This is a list of T cell receptor beta chains from one sample in a study of Graves' ophthalmopathy and Graves' hyperthyroidism. TCRdb re-called the multiplex PCR reads through MiXCR, storing one row per CDR3 protein. The repertoire includes 650,000 to 900,000 distinct CDR3 sequences, around 40% of them detected once, and about 40% sits in the top ten. Sequencing was carried out using peripheral blood. Receptors originate from an adult man with Graves' ophthalmopathy. Both conserved end residues are part of each CDR3. The D gene is left open where the match is weak. Not all rows give a size; the values are once, few, many and, for expanded clones, a class.

size | J | D | V | CDR3 | DNA
- | TRBJ2-5 | TRBD1 | TRBV2 | CASSQPLAGSDRGPQETQYF | TGTGCCAGCAGCCAACCGCTTGCTGGTTCGGACAGGGGGCCTCAAGAGACCCAGTACTTC
- | TRBJ1-2 | - | TRBV29-1 | CSVAGGPDYGYTF | TGCAGCGTTGCCGGGGGCCCGGACTATGGCTACACCTTC
- | TRBJ1-6 | TRBD1 | TRBV29-1 | CSSGTGGSPLHF | TGCAGCTCCGGGACAGGGGGTTCACCCCTCCACTTT
few | TRBJ2-5 | TRBD2 | TRBV20-1 | CSARVVGGENQETQYF | TGCAGTGCTAGGGTGGTGGGGGGGGAAAACCAAGAGACCCAGTACTTC
few | TRBJ2-5 | - | TRBV2 | CASSGGRLQETQYF | TGTGCCAGCAGTGGGGGACGGCTCCAAGAGACCCAGTACTTC
- | TRBJ2-5 | - | TRBV2 | CASSDSAATQYF | TGTGCCAGCAGTGACAGCGCCGCGACCCAGTACTTC
once | TRBJ1-4 | TRBD1 | TRBV29-1 | CSVAPGTGEKLFF | TGCAGCGTTGCCCCCGGGACAGGGGAAAAACTGTTTTTT
many | TRBJ2-7 | - | TRBV25-1 | CASSSGYEQYF | TGTGCCAGCAGTTCTGGTTACGAGCAGTACTTC
- | TRBJ1-1 | - | TRBV7-9 | CASRSVGTEAFF | TGTGCCAGCAGGTCCGTGGGGACTGAAGCTTTCTTT
- | TRBJ1-1 | - | TRBV7-9 | CASSLVAGEVYTEAFF | TGTGCCAGCAGCTTAGTTGCGGGGGAGGTCTACACTGAAGCTTTCTTT
many | TRBJ2-5 | TRBD1 | TRBV10-1 | CASSPGTGGETQYF | TGCGCCAGCAGCCCCGGGACAGGGGGGGAGACCCAGTACTTC
- | TRBJ2-2 | - | TRBV20-1 | CSAREDNTGELFF | TGCAGTGCTAGAGAGGATAACACCGGGGAGCTGTTTTTT
many | TRBJ1-3 | TRBD1 | TRBV7-9 | CASSLQGAGNTIYF | TGTGCCAGCAGCTTACAGGGGGCTGGAAACACCATATATTTT
- | TRBJ2-5 | - | TRBV7-2 | CASSSPGVGDVETQYF | TGTGCCAGCAGTTCCCCCGGCGTCGGGGATGTAGAGACCCAGTACTTC
- | TRBJ2-5 | - | TRBV7-9 | CASSLDLTSLGGTVETQYF | TGTGCCAGCAGCTTAGACTTGACTAGTCTGGGAGGCACGGTTGAGACCCAGTACTTC
few | TRBJ2-7 | TRBD2 | TRBV19 | CASSWGGAYEQYF | TGTGCCAGTAGTTGGGGGGGGGCCTACGAGCAGTACTTC
few | TRBJ1-1 | - | TRBV20-1 | CSATRDLNTEAFF | TGCAGTGCTACCAGGGATTTGAACACTGAAGCTTTCTTT
few | TRBJ2-7 | - | TRBV7-9 | CASSLSHRDYEQYF | TGTGCCAGCAGCTTATCCCACAGAGACTACGAGCAGTACTTC
- | TRBJ1-5 | - | TRBV12-3/TRBV12-4 | CASSDRHGNSNQPQHF | TGTGCCAGCAGTGACCGCCATGGAAATAGCAATCAGCCCCAGCATTTT
many | TRBJ2-5 | TRBD1 | TRBV29-1 | CSGDRGLETQYF | TGCAGCGGGGACAGGGGGCTAGAGACCCAGTACTTC
- | TRBJ1-5 | - | TRBV20-1 | CSARDWRQGGQPQHF | TGCAGTGCTAGAGATTGGAGGCAGGGAGGTCAGCCCCAGCATTTT
- | TRBJ2-2 | - | TRBV19 | CASTFGGANTGELFF | TGTGCCAGTACCTTCGGCGGAGCGAACACCGGGGAGCTGTTTTTT
- | TRBJ1-1 | - | TRBV20-1 | CSAPRGGVNTEAFF | TGCAGTGCTCCTCGCGGGGGGGTGAACACTGAAGCTTTCTTT
- | TRBJ2-5 | TRBD2 | TRBV15 | CATSAAGGTQYF | TGTGCCACCAGCGCGGCGGGGGGGACCCAGTACTTC
- | TRBJ1-1 | TRBD1 | TRBV29-1 | CSVGTGSGAEAFF | TGCAGCGTTGGGACAGGGTCGGGGGCTGAAGCTTTCTTT
many | TRBJ1-1 | - | TRBV9 | CASSVHQQGTEAFF | TGTGCCAGCAGCGTTCACCAACAGGGCACTGAAGCTTTCTTT
few | TRBJ2-2 | - | TRBV15 | CATSRDFAGYTGELFF | TGTGCCACCAGCAGAGATTTCGCGGGGTACACCGGGGAGCTGTTTTTT
many | TRBJ2-5 | TRBD1 | TRBV9 | CASTRTGSGKETQYF | TGTGCCAGCACTCGGACAGGTTCAGGGAAAGAGACCCAGTACTTC
- | TRBJ1-2 | TRBD1 | TRBV2 | CASRTGAAGYTF | TGCGCCAGCCGGACAGGGGCTGCTGGCTACACCTTC
- | TRBJ2-7 | - | TRBV28 | CASKFRWGGEQYF | TGTGCCAGCAAGTTTAGATGGGGCGGCGAGCAGTACTTC
few | TRBJ2-7 | - | TRBV7-9 | CASSQRQGVYEQYF | TGCGCCAGCAGCCAAAGGCAGGGAGTTTACGAGCAGTACTTC